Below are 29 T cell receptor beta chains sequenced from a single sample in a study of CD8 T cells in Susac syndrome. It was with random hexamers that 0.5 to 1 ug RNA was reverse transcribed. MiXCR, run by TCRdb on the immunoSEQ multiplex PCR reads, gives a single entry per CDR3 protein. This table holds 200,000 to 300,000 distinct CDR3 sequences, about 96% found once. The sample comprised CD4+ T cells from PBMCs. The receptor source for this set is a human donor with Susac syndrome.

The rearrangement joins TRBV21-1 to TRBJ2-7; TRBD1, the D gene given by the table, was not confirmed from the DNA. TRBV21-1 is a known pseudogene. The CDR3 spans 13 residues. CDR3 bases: TGTGCCAGCAGCAAGCGAGGACGCCCCGTTTGGTACTTC. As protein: CASSKRGRPVWYF.

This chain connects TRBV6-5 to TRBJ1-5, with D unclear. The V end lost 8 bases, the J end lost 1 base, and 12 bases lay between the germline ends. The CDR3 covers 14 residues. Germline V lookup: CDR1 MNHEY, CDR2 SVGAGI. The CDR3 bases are TGTGCCAGCTGGGGAATGCGGAGCAATCAGCCCCAGCATTTT. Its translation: CASWGMRSNQPQHF.

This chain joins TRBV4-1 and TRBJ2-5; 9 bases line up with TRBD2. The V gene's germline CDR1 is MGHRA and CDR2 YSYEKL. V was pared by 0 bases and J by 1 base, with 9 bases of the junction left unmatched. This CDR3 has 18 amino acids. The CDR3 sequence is CASSQDPGGLAAQETQYF. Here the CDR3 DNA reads TGCGCCAGCAGCCAAGATCCCGGGGGACTAGCAGCCCAAGAGACCCAGTACTTC.

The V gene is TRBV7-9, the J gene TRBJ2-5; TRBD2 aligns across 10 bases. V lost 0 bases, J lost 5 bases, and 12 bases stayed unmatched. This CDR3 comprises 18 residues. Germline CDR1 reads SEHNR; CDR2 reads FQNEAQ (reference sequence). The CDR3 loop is CASSLAGASGRAVETQYF. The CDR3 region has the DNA TGTGCCAGCAGCTTAGCAGGGGCCAGCGGGAGGGCCGTCGAGACCCAGTACTTC.

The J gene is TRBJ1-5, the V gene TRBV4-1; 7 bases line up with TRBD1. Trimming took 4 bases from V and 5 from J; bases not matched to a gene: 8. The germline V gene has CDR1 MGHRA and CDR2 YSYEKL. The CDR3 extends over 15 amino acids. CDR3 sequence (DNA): TGCGCCAGCAGCCGCCGACAGGGTCCTGATCAGCCCCAGCATTTT. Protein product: CASSRRQGPDQPQHF.

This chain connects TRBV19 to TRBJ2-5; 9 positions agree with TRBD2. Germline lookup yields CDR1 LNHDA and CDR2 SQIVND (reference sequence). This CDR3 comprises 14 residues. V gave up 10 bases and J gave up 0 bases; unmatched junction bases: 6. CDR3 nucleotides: TGTGCCACCAAGACTAGCGGACACCAAGAGACCCAGTACTTC. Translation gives CATKTSGHQETQYF.

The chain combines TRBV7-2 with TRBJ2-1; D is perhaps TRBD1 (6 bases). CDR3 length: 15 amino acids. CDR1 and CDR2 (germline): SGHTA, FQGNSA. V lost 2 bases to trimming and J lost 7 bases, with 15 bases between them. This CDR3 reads CASSLLQGRWNEQFF. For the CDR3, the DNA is TGTGCCAGCAGCTTACTGCAGGGGCGCTGGAATGAGCAGTTCTTC.

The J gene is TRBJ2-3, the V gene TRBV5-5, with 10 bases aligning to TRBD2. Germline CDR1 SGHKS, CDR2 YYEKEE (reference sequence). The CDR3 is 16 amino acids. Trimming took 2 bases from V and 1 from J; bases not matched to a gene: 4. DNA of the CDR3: TGTGCCAGCAGCTTTCCAACTAGCGGGGGCACAGATACGCAGTATTTT. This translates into CASSFPTSGGTDTQYF.

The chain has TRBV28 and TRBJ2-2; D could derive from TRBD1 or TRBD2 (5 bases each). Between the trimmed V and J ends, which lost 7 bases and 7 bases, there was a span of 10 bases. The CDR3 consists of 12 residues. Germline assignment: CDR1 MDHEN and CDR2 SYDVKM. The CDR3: CASTRGLGELFF. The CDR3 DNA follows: TGTGCCAGCACCCGGGGCCTCGGGGAGCTGTTTTTT.

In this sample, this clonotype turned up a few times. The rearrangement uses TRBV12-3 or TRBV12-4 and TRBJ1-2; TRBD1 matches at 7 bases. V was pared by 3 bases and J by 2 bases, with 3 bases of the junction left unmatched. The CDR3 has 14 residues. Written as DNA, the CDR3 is TGTGCCAGCAGTTTTGACAGGGCGAACTATGGCTACACCTTC. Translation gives CASSFDRANYGYTF.

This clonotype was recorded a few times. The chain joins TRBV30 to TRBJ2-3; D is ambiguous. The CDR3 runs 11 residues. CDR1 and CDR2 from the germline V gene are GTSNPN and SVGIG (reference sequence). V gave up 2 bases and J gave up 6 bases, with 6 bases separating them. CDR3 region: CAWSPRDTQYF. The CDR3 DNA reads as TGTGCCTGGAGTCCCCGGGATACGCAGTATTTT.

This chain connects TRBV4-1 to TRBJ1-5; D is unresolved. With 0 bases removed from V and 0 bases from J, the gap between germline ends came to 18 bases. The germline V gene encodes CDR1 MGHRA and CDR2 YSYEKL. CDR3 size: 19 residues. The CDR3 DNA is TGCGCCAGCAGCCAAGATACGATGACGTCTGCTCATAGCAATCAGCCCCAGCATTTT. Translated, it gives CASSQDTMTSAHSNQPQHF.

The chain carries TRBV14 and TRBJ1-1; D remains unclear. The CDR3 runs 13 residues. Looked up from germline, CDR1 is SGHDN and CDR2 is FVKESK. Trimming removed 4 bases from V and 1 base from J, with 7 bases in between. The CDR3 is CASSPRWNTEAFF. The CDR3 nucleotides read TGTGCCAGCAGCCCACGTTGGAACACTGAAGCTTTCTTT.

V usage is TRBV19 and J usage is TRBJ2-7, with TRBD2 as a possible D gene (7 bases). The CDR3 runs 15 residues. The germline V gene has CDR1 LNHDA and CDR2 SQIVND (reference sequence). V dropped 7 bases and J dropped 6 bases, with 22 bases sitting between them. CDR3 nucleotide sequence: TGTGCCAGTACTCTAGCGGCTGGGGGGCTTGGCGAGCAGTACTTC. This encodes CASTLAAGGLGEQYF. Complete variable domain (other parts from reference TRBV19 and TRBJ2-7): DGGITQSPKYLFRKEGQNVTLSCEQNLNHDAMYWYRQDPGQGLRLIYYSQIVNDFQKGDIAEGYSVSREKKESFPLTVTSAQKNPTAFYLCASTLAAGGLGEQYFGPGTRLTVT.

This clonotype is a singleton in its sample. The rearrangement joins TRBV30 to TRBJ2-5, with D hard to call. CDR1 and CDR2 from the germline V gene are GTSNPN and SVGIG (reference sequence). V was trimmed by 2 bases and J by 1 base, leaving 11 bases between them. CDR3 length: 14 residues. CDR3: CAWSSLRVQETQYF. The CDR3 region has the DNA TGTGCCTGGAGTTCCCTCAGAGTCCAAGAGACCCAGTACTTC. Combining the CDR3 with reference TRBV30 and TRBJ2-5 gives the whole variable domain SQTIHQWPATLVQPVGSPLSLECTVEGTSNPNLYWYRQAAGRGLQLLFYSVGIGQISSEVPQNLSASRPQDRQFILSSKKLLLSDSGFYLCAWSSLRVQETQYFGPGTRLLVL.

CDR3 bases: TGTGCCAGCAGTTTAGCAGGTTCTGGGGCTTTCTTT. Residues: CASSLAGSGAFF. The gene calls are TRBV12-3 or TRBV12-4 and TRBJ1-1, with no clear D. The length of the CDR3 is 12 residues. The ends were cut back, 0 bases at V and 11 bases at J, with 10 bases in the middle.

The CDR3 is CAWRRKGARAYEQYF. The CDR3 DNA reads as TGTGCCTGGAGGCGCAAGGGGGCCCGCGCCTACGAGCAGTACTTC. The chain carries TRBV30 and TRBJ2-7; 7 bases line up with TRBD1. The CDR3 is 15 amino acids. Germline V CDR1 and CDR2: GTSNPN, SVGIG (reference sequence). V lost 3 bases to trimming and J lost 2 bases; unmatched junction nucleotides: 10.

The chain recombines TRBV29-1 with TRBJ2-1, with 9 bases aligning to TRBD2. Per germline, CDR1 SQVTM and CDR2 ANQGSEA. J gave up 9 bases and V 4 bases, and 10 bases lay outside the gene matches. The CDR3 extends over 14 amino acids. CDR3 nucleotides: TGCAGCGTTGGTGTGCGGGAGGGCCTGGGTGAGCAGTTCTTC. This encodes CSVGVREGLGEQFF.

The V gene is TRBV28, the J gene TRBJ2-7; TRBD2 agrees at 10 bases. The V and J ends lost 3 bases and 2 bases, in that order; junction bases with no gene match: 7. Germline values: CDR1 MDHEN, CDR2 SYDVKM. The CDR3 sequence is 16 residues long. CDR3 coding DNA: TGTGCCAGCAGTTTCCCGGCTAGCGGGAGAACCTACGAGCAGTACTTC. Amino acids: CASSFPASGRTYEQYF.

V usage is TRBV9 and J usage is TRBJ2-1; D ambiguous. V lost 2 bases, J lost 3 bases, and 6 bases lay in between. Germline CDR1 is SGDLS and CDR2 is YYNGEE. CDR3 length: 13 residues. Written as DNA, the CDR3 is TGTGCCAGCAGCGTGGCCGGCTACAATGAGCAGTTCTTC. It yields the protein CASSVAGYNEQFF.

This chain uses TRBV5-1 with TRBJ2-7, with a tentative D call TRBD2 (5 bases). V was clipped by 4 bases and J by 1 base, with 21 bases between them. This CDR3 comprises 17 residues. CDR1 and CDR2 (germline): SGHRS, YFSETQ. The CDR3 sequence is CASSIPEGSYRSYEQYF. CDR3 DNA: TGCGCCAGCAGCATTCCTGAGGGCAGTTACCGGTCCTACGAGCAGTACTTC.

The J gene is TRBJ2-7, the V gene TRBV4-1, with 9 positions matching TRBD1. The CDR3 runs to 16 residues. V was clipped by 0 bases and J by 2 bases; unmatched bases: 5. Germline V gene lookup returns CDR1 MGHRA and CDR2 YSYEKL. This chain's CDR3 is CASSQDVRTGAYEQYF. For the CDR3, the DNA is TGCGCCAGCAGCCAAGATGTCAGGACAGGGGCCTACGAGCAGTACTTC.

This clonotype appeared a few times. The DNA of the CDR3 is TGTGCCAGCAGCTTAGTTGGCGGTACCGGGGAGCTGTTTTTT. Protein: CASSLVGGTGELFF. V gene TRBV7-8 combines with J gene TRBJ2-2; D unresolved. Trimming took off 1 base at V and 5 bases at J, with 8 bases between the two ends. The CDR3 is 14 amino acids. The germline gives CDR1 SGHVS, CDR2 FQNEAQ.

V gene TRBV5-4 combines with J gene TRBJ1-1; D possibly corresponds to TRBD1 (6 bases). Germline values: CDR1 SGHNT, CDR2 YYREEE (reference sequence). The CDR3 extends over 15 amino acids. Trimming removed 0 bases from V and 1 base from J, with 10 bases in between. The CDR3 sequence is CASSLVGTQNTEAFF. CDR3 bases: TGTGCCAGCAGCTTGGTTGGGACACAGAACACTGAAGCTTTCTTT.

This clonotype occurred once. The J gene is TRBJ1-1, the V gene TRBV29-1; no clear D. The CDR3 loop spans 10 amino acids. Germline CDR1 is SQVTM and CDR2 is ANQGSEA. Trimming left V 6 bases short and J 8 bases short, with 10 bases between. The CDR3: CSVVREEAFF. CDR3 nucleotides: TGCAGCGTCGTCAGAGAAGAAGCTTTCTTT.

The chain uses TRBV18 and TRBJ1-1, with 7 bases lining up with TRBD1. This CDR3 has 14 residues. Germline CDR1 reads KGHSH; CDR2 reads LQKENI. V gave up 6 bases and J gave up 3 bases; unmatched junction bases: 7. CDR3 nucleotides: TGTGCCAGCTCGTATTCAGGGGGTGACACTGAAGCTTTCTTT. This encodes CASSYSGGDTEAFF.

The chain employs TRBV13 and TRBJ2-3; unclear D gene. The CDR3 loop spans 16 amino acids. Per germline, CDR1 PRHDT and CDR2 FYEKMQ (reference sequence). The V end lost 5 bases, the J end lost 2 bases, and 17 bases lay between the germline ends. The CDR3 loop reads CASSTGRFYITDTQYF. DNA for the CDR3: TGTGCCAGCAGCACCGGGCGGTTTTACATCACAGATACGCAGTATTTT.

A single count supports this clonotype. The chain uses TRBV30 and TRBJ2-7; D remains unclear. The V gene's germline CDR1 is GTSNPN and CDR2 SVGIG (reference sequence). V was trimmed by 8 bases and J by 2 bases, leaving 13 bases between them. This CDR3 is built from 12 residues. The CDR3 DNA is TGTGCCGTCGCCCCGGTAACCTACGAGCAGTACTTC. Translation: CAVAPVTYEQYF.

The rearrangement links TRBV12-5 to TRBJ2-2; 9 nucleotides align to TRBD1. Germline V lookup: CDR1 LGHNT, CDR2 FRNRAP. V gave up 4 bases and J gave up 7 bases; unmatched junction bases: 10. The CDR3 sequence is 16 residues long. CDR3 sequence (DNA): TGTGCTAGTGGTTGGACTACCGGGACAGGGAGCGGGGAGCTGTTTTTT. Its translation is CASGWTTGTGSGELFF.